This TCR beta chain was recovered during a study of siplizumab effects on memory and regulatory T cells. Every sample had approximately 10^5 of its TCR templates assayed. The data were produced by immunoSEQ multiplex PCR, yet TCRdb's version contains in-frame clones alone and is incomplete. The table lists some 110,000 clones, roughly 94% of them singletons, with 1.5% to 2% in the top ten. Whole-study results and caveats: Most alloreactive clones went unmapped to unstimulated subsets; only a minor fraction mapped. Mappable alloreactive CD4+ clones averaged 68.8% Treg-derived with siplizumab versus 26.9% in controls.

This clone is a singleton in its sample. Its antigen is currently unknown. The CDR3 loop spans 14 amino acids. V shed 5 bases, J shed 5 bases, and the junction held 6 bases outside the gene matches. Germline-derived CDR1 and CDR2 are KGHSH and LQKENI. The material sequenced was non-Treg CD4+ T cells sorted from blood. V and J are TRBV18 and TRBJ1-5; 7 positions match TRBD1. This clonotype originated in a human donor in good health. The CDR3: CASSARQGDQPQHF. The DNA for the CDR3 is TGTGCCAGCTCAGCTCGACAGGGAGATCAGCCCCAGCATTTT.